This T cell receptor beta chain was identified during a study of T-cell reconstitution after alpha-beta-depleted transplantation in children. Whole-study results and caveats: Certain patients had high TCRbeta diversity at day 60, and it came from recipient T cells and thymic progenitors that survived. Roughly two months post-transplant, alpha-beta T cells reportedly originated from several hundred graft clones that had expanded. Diversity and T-cell counts at one year after transplant derived mostly from new T cells.

Using unique molecular identifiers, the investigators prepared the TCRbeta library. TCRdb reanalysed the PCR reads using MiXCR and keeps one entry per CDR3 protein. The table records approximately 650,000 distinct CDR3 sequences, around 13% of them present only once. The germline CDR1 and CDR2 sequences are SGHKS and YYEKEE (reference sequence). The length of the CDR3 is 13 residues. V was shortened by 4 bases and J by 0 bases, with 7 bases between the two germline ends. This clonotype was seen repeatedly, ten times or more. Its antigen is currently unknown. Sequencing was performed on PBMCs, taken before TCRalphabeta/CD19-depleted stem cell transplant. This sequence was found in a girl aged 2-10 years with congenital amegakaryocytic thrombocytopenia, due to receive a stem cell transplant. The gene calls are TRBV5-5 and TRBJ1-1; weak D call: TRBD1 (5 bases). The CDR3 protein is CASSGTVNTEAFF. In nucleotides, the CDR3 is TGTGCCAGCAGCGGGACGGTGAACACTGAAGCTTTCTTT.